This TCR beta chain derives from a study of PD-1 blockade in classical Hodgkin lymphoma. Time point: cycle 4 day 1 (C4D1), after five to seven weeks of nivolumab. Brentuximab vedotin exposure varied, and every patient relapsed after autologous stem cell transplantation. Purified CD4+ T cells were obtained from thawed PBMCs through magnetic negative selection. Libraries were prepared by immunoSEQ multiplex PCR; TCRdb keeps only in-frame clonotypes and omits some of them. Here the sample spans around 30,000 clones, roughly 80% being singletons. The CDR3 runs to 12 residues. The V gene's germline CDR1 is SGHVS and CDR2 FQNEAQ. Trimming took 1 base from V and 6 from J, leaving 5 bases between them.

V usage is TRBV7-8 and J usage is TRBJ2-3; D is undetermined. The specimen was CD4+ T cells from blood, collected before the fourth cycle of nivolumab. This TCR came from a human donor with classical Hodgkin lymphoma. CDR3 loop: CASSLERDTQYF. The CDR3 nucleotides read TGTGCCAGCAGCTTAGAGAGGGATACGCAGTATTTT.